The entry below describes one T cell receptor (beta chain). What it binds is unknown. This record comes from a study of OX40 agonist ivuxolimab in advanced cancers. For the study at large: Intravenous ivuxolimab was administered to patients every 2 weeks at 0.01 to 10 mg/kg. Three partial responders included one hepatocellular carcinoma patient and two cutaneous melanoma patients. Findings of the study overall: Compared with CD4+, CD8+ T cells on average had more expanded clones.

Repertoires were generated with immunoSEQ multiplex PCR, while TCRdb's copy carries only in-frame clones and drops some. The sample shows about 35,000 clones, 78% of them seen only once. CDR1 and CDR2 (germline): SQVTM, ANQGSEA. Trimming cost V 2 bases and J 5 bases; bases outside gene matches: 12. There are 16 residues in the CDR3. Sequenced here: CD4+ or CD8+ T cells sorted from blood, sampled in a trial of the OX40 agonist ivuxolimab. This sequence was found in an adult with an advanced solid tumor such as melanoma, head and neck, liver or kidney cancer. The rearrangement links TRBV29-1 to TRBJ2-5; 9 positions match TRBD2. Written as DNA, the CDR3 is TGCAGCGTTGAACTAGCGGGACCACCGGTTTCGGAGACCCAGTACTTC. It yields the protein CSVELAGPPVSETQYF.